The 24 T cell receptor beta chains given below trace back to one sample, sequenced in a study of graft-versus-host responses after intestinal transplantation. The antigens these receptors bind are not known. Repertoires were generated with immunoSEQ multiplex PCR, while TCRdb's copy carries only in-frame clones and drops some. Altogether about 88,000 clones are present, roughly 92% being singletons, with the ten largest covering around 0.33%. The sample consisted of unstimulated CD4+ T cells sorted from spleen or lymph node cells, taken before intestinal transplant. The receptors here all came from a human donor who received an intestinal transplant.

The genes are TRBV4-2 and TRBJ2-7; D remains unclear. The ends were cut back, 0 bases at V and 6 bases at J, with 12 bases in the middle. The CDR3 length is 14 residues. The germline V gene encodes CDR1 LGHNA and CDR2 YNFKEQ. For the CDR3, the DNA is TGTGCCAGCAGCCAAGATTTATCAAGATCCGAGCAGTACTTC. As protein: CASSQDLSRSEQYF.

The chain has TRBV11-3 and TRBJ2-1; D may match TRBD1 or TRBD2 (5 bases each). Germline-derived CDR1 and CDR2 are SGHNT and YENEEA. Deletions cut 5 bases from V and 3 bases from J, with 11 bases between. There are 14 residues in the CDR3. The CDR3 sequence is CASSRDGFYNEQFF. The CDR3 region has the DNA TGTGCCAGCAGCCGGGACGGTTTCTACAATGAGCAGTTCTTC.

In this sample, this clone turned up a few times. The J gene is TRBJ2-7, the V gene TRBV5-4; the match to TRBD1 covers 8 bases. Germline loops: CDR1 SGHNT, CDR2 YYREEE (reference sequence). J was trimmed by 2 bases and V by 4 bases; bases with no gene match: 8. This CDR3 has 15 amino acids. CDR3: CASSPGQGKAYEQYF. The CDR3 DNA is TGTGCCAGCAGCCCTGGACAGGGTAAAGCCTACGAGCAGTACTTC.

A note on this clone: The conserved phenylalanine or tryptophan is not found at the CDR3 terminus, so this likely reflects a read error. The gene calls are TRBV6-5 and TRBJ1-1; TRBD1 agrees at 7 bases. With V trimmed by 6 bases and J by 1 base, 5 bases remained unmatched. Germline V gene data show CDR1 as MNHEY and CDR2 as SVGAGI. The CDR3 has 14 amino acids. The DNA of the CDR3 is TGTGCCAGCAGGACAGGGACCGCGAACACTGAAGCTTTCCTT. This gives the protein CASRTGTANTEAFL.

Notes on this clone: Other nucleotide sequences in the sample specify the same CDR3. The V and J genes are TRBV7-2 and TRBJ1-1, with no clear D. The ends were cut back, 1 base at V and 4 bases at J, with 4 bases in the middle. Germline V gives CDR1 SGHTA, CDR2 FQGNSA. The CDR3 is 12 residues long. CDR3 sequence (DNA): TGTGCCAGCAGCTTAGGTCTCACTGAAGCTTTCTTT. Protein: CASSLGLTEAFF.

The chain is built from TRBV19 and TRBJ2-1; 7 bases are shared with TRBD1. CDR1 and CDR2 from the germline V gene are LNHDA and SQIVND (reference sequence). The CDR3 consists of 18 residues. Trimming removed 2 bases from V and 2 bases from J; junction bases left unmatched: 12. This CDR3 is CASSILTGARGPYNEQFF. CDR3 coding DNA: TGTGCCAGTAGTATACTCACAGGGGCTCGCGGCCCCTACAATGAGCAGTTCTTC.

With regard to this clone: Other DNA sequences in the sample encode the same CDR3. The chain is built from TRBV11-2 and TRBJ2-5, with D maybe TRBD2 (7 bases). V was cut by 2 bases and J by 1 base, with 11 bases left in between. The CDR3 is 15 amino acids. The germline gives CDR1 SGHAT, CDR2 FQNNGV. The CDR3 bases are TGTGCCAGCAGCTTACTGGGGGGGGCCCAAGAGACCCAGTACTTC. As protein: CASSLLGGAQETQYF.

This chain links TRBV19 with TRBJ1-5, with D unresolved. The germline V gene encodes CDR1 LNHDA and CDR2 SQIVND (reference sequence). Trimming took 6 bases from V and 9 from J, leaving 15 bases between them. This CDR3 is built from 13 residues. The CDR3: CASSPGRIGPQHF. The DNA of the CDR3 is TGTGCCAGTAGCCCCGGGAGGATTGGGCCCCAGCATTTT.

DNA of the CDR3: TGTGCCAGCAGTAACAAATACAGGGACTACGAGCAGTACTTC. This gives the protein CASSNKYRDYEQYF. This rearrangement joins TRBV27 to TRBJ2-7; possibly TRBD1 for D (6 bases). Trimming took 5 bases from V and 3 from J, leaving 14 bases between them. CDR3 length: 14 residues. CDR1 and CDR2 from the germline V gene are MNHEY and SMNVEV (reference sequence).

The CDR3 region has the DNA TGTGCCAGCGTACGCCGCCAGTATCCCTACTATGGCTACACCTTC. Protein product: CASVRRQYPYYGYTF. This chain uses TRBV28 with TRBJ1-2; D call uncertain. This CDR3 contains 15 residues. CDR1 and CDR2 from the germline V gene are MDHEN and SYDVKM. Between the trimmed V and J ends, which lost 8 bases and 3 bases, there was a span of 19 bases.

This clone appeared once. The chain uses TRBV4-1 and TRBJ1-2; tentatively, D is TRBD1 (6 bases). With 2 bases removed from V and 0 bases from J, the gap between germline ends came to 16 bases. The CDR3 length is 17 residues. Germline V gives CDR1 MGHRA, CDR2 YSYEKL. The CDR3 DNA sequence: TGCGCCAGCAGCCAAAAAGGGACACCACTAGCTAACTATGGCTACACCTTC. Translation: CASSQKGTPLANYGYTF.

In DNA form, the CDR3 reads TGTGCCAGCAGTGGGGGGCTCTACGAGCAGTACTTC. Amino acid sequence: CASSGGLYEQYF. The chain employs TRBV2 and TRBJ2-7; D is possibly TRBD1 (6 bases). Trimming took 4 bases from V and 3 from J, leaving 7 bases between them. The germline V gene has CDR1 SNHLY and CDR2 FYNNEI. The CDR3 is 12 amino acids.

This chain joins TRBV5-1 and TRBJ2-5, with TRBD2 matching over 7 bases. With 2 bases clipped from V and 2 bases from J, the junction kept 3 bases outside the gene matches. CDR1 is SGHRS, CDR2 YFSETQ, per germline. This CDR3 comprises 14 residues. Here the CDR3 reads CASSFGGGQETQYF. For the CDR3, the DNA is TGCGCCAGCAGCTTCGGGGGAGGGCAAGAGACCCAGTACTTC.

In this sample, this clone turned up a few times. The rearrangement joins TRBV5-1 to TRBJ2-1; D possibly corresponds to TRBD1 (7 bases). The germline CDR1 and CDR2 sequences are SGHRS and YFSETQ. The CDR3 is 15 amino acids. The V end was cut by 2 bases, the J end by 6 bases, with 15 bases between. The CDR3 region is CASSFREAGGNEQFF. As DNA, the CDR3 is TGCGCCAGCAGCTTTAGGGAGGCAGGGGGCAATGAGCAGTTCTTC.

This chain joins TRBV28 and TRBJ1-3; 8 bases agree with TRBD1. Germline assignment: CDR1 MDHEN and CDR2 SYDVKM. CDR3 length: 18 amino acids. Trimming took 3 bases from V and 4 from J; bases not matched to a gene: 14. CDR3 in amino acids: CASSFWQGAQVDGNTIYF. For the CDR3, the DNA is TGTGCCAGCAGTTTCTGGCAGGGGGCTCAAGTAGACGGAAACACCATATATTTT.

A single count supports this clone. J is TRBJ2-7 and V is TRBV5-8, with TRBD1 matching 9 bases. There are 15 residues in the CDR3. Germline CDR1 and CDR2: SGHTS and YDEGEE. The junction had 10 bases not matched to a gene; V was cut back by 8 bases and J by 1 base. The CDR3 DNA is TGTGCCAGTAACTCCGGGACAGGGTATTCCTACGAGCAGTACTTC. Amino acids: CASNSGTGYSYEQYF.

The CDR3 DNA reads as TGCGCCAGCAGCCAAACTAGCGGGAGGGGTGATACGCAGTATTTT. This sequence encodes CASSQTSGRGDTQYF. V is TRBV5-1 and J is TRBJ2-3, with 13 bases lining up with TRBD2. CDR1 is SGHRS and CDR2 is YFSETQ in the germline V gene. V shed 4 bases, J shed 6 bases, and the junction held 5 bases outside the gene matches. This CDR3 is built from 15 residues.

The J gene is TRBJ2-7, the V gene TRBV7-9, with 14 bases that match TRBD2. This CDR3 comprises 16 residues. Looked up from germline, CDR1 is SEHNR and CDR2 is FQNEAQ (reference sequence). With 5 bases clipped from V and 1 base from J, the junction kept 4 bases outside the gene matches. For the CDR3, the DNA is TGTGCCAGCAGCCCAGGGACTAGCGGGAGATCCTACGAGCAGTACTTC. Encoded protein: CASSPGTSGRSYEQYF.

The chain recombines TRBV5-8 with TRBJ2-1, with 8 bases that match TRBD2. Germline trimming cut 0 bases from V and 0 bases from J; bases unmatched to any gene: 5. CDR3 length: 17 residues. Looked up from germline, CDR1 is SGHTS and CDR2 is YDEGEE. Here the CDR3 DNA reads TGTGCCAGCAGCTTGGCAAGGACTAGCTTCTCCTACAATGAGCAGTTCTTC. Encoded protein: CASSLARTSFSYNEQFF.

The CDR3 region is CASSPGQGREKLFF. CDR3 coding DNA: TGTGCCAGCAGCCCGGGACAGGGGCGTGAAAAACTGTTTTTT. V and J are TRBV6-5 and TRBJ1-4; 10 bases map to TRBD1. Germline CDR1 reads MNHEY; CDR2 reads SVGAGI. V lost 6 bases to trimming and J lost 7 bases; unmatched junction nucleotides: 5. The CDR3 extends over 14 amino acids.

The chain joins TRBV6-1 to TRBJ2-3, with a possible D match to TRBD1 (7 bases). V was trimmed by 4 bases and J by 1 base, leaving 15 bases between them. Germline V gene sequence: CDR1 MNHNS, CDR2 SASEGT. This CDR3 spans 16 amino acids. In DNA form, the CDR3 reads TGTGCCAGCAGTGTCAGACAGGGAGGAGGCACAGATACGCAGTATTTT. Protein: CASSVRQGGGTDTQYF.

V and J are TRBV5-1 and TRBJ2-2; possible D gene TRBD2, 6 bases. CDR3 length: 15 residues. From germline, CDR1 is SGHRS and CDR2 YFSETQ. V lost 2 bases to trimming and J lost 4 bases, with 12 bases between them. CDR3 protein: CASSFGSGFTGELFF. The CDR3 DNA reads TGCGCCAGCAGCTTTGGCAGCGGGTTCACCGGGGAGCTGTTTTTT. Full variable domain (outside the CDR3, taken from reference TRBV5-1 and TRBJ2-2): KAGVTQTPRYLIKTRGQQVTLSCSPISGHRSVSWYQQTPGQGLQFLFEYFSETQRNKGNFPGRFSGRQFSNSRSEMNVSTLELGDSALYLCASSFGSGFTGELFFGEGSRLTVL.

The chain has TRBV4-1 and TRBJ2-7, with TRBD1 matching 9 bases. Germline loops: CDR1 MGHRA, CDR2 YSYEKL. V dropped 0 bases and J dropped 3; count of bases not matched to a gene: 6. The CDR3 consists of 16 residues. The CDR3 sequence: CASSQELQGAGYEQYF. The DNA for the CDR3 is TGCGCCAGCAGCCAAGAGCTACAGGGGGCGGGCTACGAGCAGTACTTC.

V is TRBV7-8 and J is TRBJ2-5; a possible D gene is TRBD2 (5 bases). CDR3 length equals 12 residues. Trimming stripped 4 bases from V and 5 bases from J, with 8 bases between. The germline V gene has CDR1 SGHVS and CDR2 FQNEAQ. Here the CDR3 DNA reads TGTGCCAGCAGCTCTGCGGGTGAGACCCAGTACTTC. Amino acid sequence: CASSSAGETQYF.